This entry lists 11 T cell receptor beta chains sequenced from one sample in a study of blood T cell repertoires in COVID-19. Only in-frame clones appear in the TCRdb table, and some are missing; sequencing was by immunoSEQ multiplex PCR. Here the sample spans hundreds of thousands of clones, roughly 89% being singletons. Input material: PBMCs or T cells enriched from blood (not recorded which). These receptors all stem from a woman between 18 and 30 years old with acute COVID-19.

The genes are TRBV11-2 and TRBJ2-5, with 8 nucleotides matching TRBD1. Germline CDR1 SGHAT, CDR2 FQNNGV. V was clipped by 5 bases and J by 2 bases; unmatched bases: 13. The CDR3 consists of 17 residues. The CDR3 coding sequence is TGTGCCAGCAGCCAGATCCCCCAGGGGGCCATTCAAGAGACCCAGTACTTC. This encodes CASSQIPQGAIQETQYF.

J is TRBJ2-7 and V is TRBV30; TRBD2 aligns across 13 bases. Germline CDR1 and CDR2: GTSNPN and SVGIG (reference sequence). The trim removed 5 bases at V and 5 bases at J, leaving 12 bases unmatched. The CDR3 covers 16 residues. CDR3 sequence: CAWHPGLAGRLNEQYF. The CDR3 DNA is TGTGCCTGGCATCCGGGACTAGCGGGAAGGCTGAACGAGCAGTACTTC.

The count of this clone is one. The chain recombines TRBV5-1 with TRBJ2-7, with 7 nucleotides matching TRBD1. This CDR3 has 15 residues. The V gene end was trimmed by 4 bases and the J gene end by 0 bases; junction bases not matched to a gene: 7. Germline assignment: CDR1 SGHRS and CDR2 YFSETQ. In DNA form, the CDR3 reads TGCGCCAGCAGCCCGGGGACAGTCTTCTCCTACGAGCAGTACTTC. Its translation is CASSPGTVFSYEQYF.

As regards this clone: Other nucleotide sequences in the sample specify the same CDR3. This chain connects TRBV18 to TRBJ1-3; 7 positions agree with TRBD1. This CDR3 is 16 amino acids long. V gave up 2 bases and J gave up 0 bases; unmatched junction bases: 4. CDR1 is KGHSH, CDR2 LQKENI, per germline. The CDR3 loop reads CASSPWDSSSGNTIYF. The DNA of the CDR3 is TGTGCCAGCTCACCATGGGACAGTAGCTCTGGAAACACCATATATTTT.

The genes are TRBV18 and TRBJ2-7; possible D gene TRBD2, 6 bases. With 5 bases removed from V and 1 base from J, the gap between germline ends came to 12 bases. CDR1 is KGHSH and CDR2 is LQKENI in the germline V gene. This CDR3 comprises 14 residues. The chain's CDR3 is CASSFAEGSYEQYF. CDR3 in DNA: TGTGCCAGCTCATTTGCGGAGGGGTCCTACGAGCAGTACTTC.

The V call is TRBV7-9, the J call TRBJ2-7; the D is unclear. The CDR3 runs to 15 residues. Trimming pared 1 base from V and 4 bases from J, leaving 14 bases between. In germline, CDR1 is SEHNR, CDR2 FQNEAQ (reference sequence). CDR3 nucleotides: TGTGCCAGCAGCTTAGTGTGGGCAGACGGATACGAGCAGTACTTC. This encodes CASSLVWADGYEQYF.

The CDR3 coding sequence is TGTGCCACCAGCCACAGGGGACAGCCCCAGCATTTT. This codes for CATSHRGQPQHF. The V and J genes are TRBV24-1 and TRBJ1-5; TRBD1 aligns across 7 bases. CDR3 size: 12 residues. V lost 7 bases, J lost 7 bases, and 3 bases stayed unmatched. CDR1 and CDR2 from the germline V gene are KGHDR and SFDVKD.

The chain employs TRBV6-5 and TRBJ2-5; a possible D gene is TRBD1 (5 bases). V was pared by 8 bases and J by 5 bases, with 12 bases between. Germline lookup yields CDR1 MNHEY and CDR2 SVGAGI. This CDR3 region has 12 residues. CDR3 coding DNA: TGTGCCAGCGAGGACATCGCGGAGACCCAGTACTTC. This encodes CASEDIAETQYF.

This chain connects TRBV10-3 to TRBJ2-6; TRBD1 aligns across 9 bases. In germline, CDR1 is ENHRY, CDR2 SYGVKD. After removal of 2 bases from V and 2 bases from J, the junction contained 10 bases not matched to a gene. The CDR3 length is 19 residues. The CDR3 DNA is TGTGCCATCAGTGAGCCATGGACAGGGGCTTCCCCTGGGGCCAACGTCCTGACTTTC. Its translation is CAISEPWTGASPGANVLTF.

The J gene is TRBJ2-1, the V gene TRBV4-2, with 8 bases fitting TRBD2. This CDR3 region has 17 residues. Germline CDR1 LGHNA, CDR2 YNFKEQ. V shed 0 bases, J shed 10 bases, and the junction held 14 bases outside the gene matches. CDR3 sequence: CASSQDMRTGGSREQFF. In DNA form, the CDR3 reads TGTGCCAGCAGCCAAGATATGAGGACGGGAGGGAGCAGGGAGCAGTTCTTC.

The chain is built from TRBV27 and TRBJ2-2, with TRBD1 matching 11 bases. The trim removed 5 bases at V and 7 bases at J, leaving 6 bases unmatched. The CDR3 loop spans 15 amino acids. Germline CDR1 reads MNHEY; CDR2 reads SMNVEV (reference sequence). In DNA form, the CDR3 reads TGTGCCAGCAGTACATGGACAGGGGGCGTCGGGGAGCTGTTTTTT. As protein: CASSTWTGGVGELFF.